This T cell receptor beta chain comes out of a study of cytomegalovirus exposure and HLA in healthy donors (dated by TCRdb to 2016 to 2017). In terms of the full investigation: A later analysis indicated that the 90 to 150 validation repertoires were generated on the platform also employed for the approximately 700 repertoires of the first cohort. A separate validation cohort of 90 to 150 different subjects was used in addition to the 666-subject first cohort. To predict cytomegalovirus infection status, the study brought together high-throughput TCR immunosequencing, statistical association of individual TCRs with disease status, and machine learning. The study aimed to test whether cataloging public T cell receptors could reveal signatures of past pathogen exposure.

The CDR3 has 14 amino acids, counting the end cysteine and phenylalanine. The kept DNA is CDR3 alone, 42 bases in frame from the first base. V and J lose 2 bases and 3 bases, and a span of 10 bases separates them. CDR1 and CDR2 (MNHEY, SMNVEV) derive from the germline V gene (reference sequence). Donors formed part of the validation cohort, which comprised about 130 subjects and was distinct from the first cohort of 690 or so subjects. The library was obtained by the immunoSEQ multiplex PCR assay. The paper's processing steps were these. A statistical classification framework was built for diagnosing cytomegalovirus status from the catalog of TCR beta chain sequences. As stored in TCRdb, this immuneACCESS dataset retains in-frame rearrangements with V and J assigned. A fraction of the clones does not appear; measured against another copy, unresolved V genes explain less than half of the discrepancy, and the remainder lacks a known reason. V and J calls and clone size are copied from that table; D and trimming were computed from the DNA. The sample includes just under 75,000 clones, with around 94% observed a single time. Of the sample, under 4% falls within the top ten clones.

Remarks on this clone: Its recognized antigen is unknown. Base qualities are not recorded, but no much larger clone differs from it by a single base.

General conclusions and limits of the study: Subsequent analysis determined that TCRs grouped into clusters in the first cohort also showed a tendency toward co-occurrence across the 130 or so validation repertoires, and 94% of cluster scores exceeded 0. While some public TCRs were present in many individuals, most TCR sequences turned up only very rarely across donors. In vitro tests confirmed that three of the cytomegalovirus-associated TCR beta chains recognize cytomegalovirus antigens. All 120 repertoires were used to score co-occurrence in the validation cohort in a later analysis, because that analysis had no HLA typing for the cohort. In both the original and validation cohorts, the classifier was reported to diagnose cytomegalovirus status with high specificity and sensitivity. According to the authors, the approach could potentially be generalized to other disease states and immunological phenotypes. The study gave a list of around 170 TCR beta chains associated with cytomegalovirus.

This clonotype originated in a woman between 18 and 30 years old in good health and CMV-seropositive. Recombination joined TRBV27 with TRBJ1-2, with no D gene named confidently. The sequenced material came from PBMCs. The DNA reads as follows: TGTGCCAGCAGTTTAAGCAGGAACGACTATGGCTACACCTTC. Its amino acids are CASSLSRNDYGYTF.